This T cell receptor (beta chain) emerged from a study of blood T cells in healthy people across ages. PBMCs were isolated at a quantity of at least 6.5 million per sample. At least 6 micrograms of total RNA were extracted per sample. A second PCR, run for about 7 to 11 cycles, used a sample-barcoded 5' primer plus a J-beta primer mix. TCRdb reprocessed the 5' RACE reads with MiXCR, giving one entry per CDR3 protein. The table lists about a million distinct CDR3 sequences, approximately 49% of them singletons. Germline CDR1 and CDR2: ENHRY and SYGVKD. The CDR3 is 17 amino acids. The J segment lost 7 bases and the V segment lost 1 base, leaving 16 bases of the junction unmatched.

The specimen sequenced was blood. The TCR originated in a man in his thirties or forties in good health. V and J are TRBV10-3 and TRBJ2-7; 7 bases agree with TRBD2. The CDR3: CAISEFPPGVAGNEQYF. The CDR3 DNA sequence: TGTGCCATCAGTGAGTTTCCCCCTGGGGTAGCGGGCAATGAGCAGTACTTC.